This record concerns one T cell receptor beta chain sequence. The data were produced by immunoSEQ multiplex PCR, yet TCRdb's version contains in-frame clones alone and is incomplete. The sample has 85,000 to 130,000 clones, 75% to 90% seen once; the top ten hold about 15%. J was trimmed by 1 base and V by 5 bases; bases with no gene match: 4. This CDR3 comprises 15 residues. Germline assignment: CDR1 MNHEY and CDR2 SVGEGT. This sample is drawn from a study of blood T cell repertoires in COVID-19. The sample was peripheral blood. V gene TRBV6-2 or TRBV6-3 combines with J gene TRBJ1-5, with TRBD1 matching over 8 bases. The TCR originated in a middle-aged man with acute or convalescent COVID-19. The CDR3 loop is CASSMRQGSNQPQHF. DNA for the CDR3: TGTGCCAGCAGTATGCGACAGGGGAGCAATCAGCCCCAGCATTTT.